The source of this T cell receptor (beta chain) is a study of spatial heterogeneity in lung cancer. Study information: A total of more than 65 untreated early-stage non-small cell lung cancer patients served as donors. For the average unique TCR and UMI combination, more than eight occurrences appeared in raw reads. Alpha-chain sequences were consistently detected in smaller numbers than beta-chain sequences. When follow-up PBMC samples existed, they were sequenced (at a median of about 24 months after resection).

MiXCR, applied by TCRdb to the 5' RACE reads, yields one record per CDR3 protein. Of around 40,000 distinct CDR3 sequences listed, around 7.6% are singletons. Noted time point: blood at routine non-recurrence follow-up after resection. This TCR derives from a male donor with early-stage non-small cell lung cancer. Sequencing was performed on PBMCs, taken at follow-up.

In DNA form, the CDR3 reads TGTGCTAGTGGTTTGGTCTCTCATCTGGGCTACGAGCAGTACTTC. Its translation is CASGLVSHLGYEQYF. The rearrangement joins TRBV12-5 to TRBJ2-7, with no clear D. V lost 0 bases and J 3 bases, leaving 12 bases between the germline ends. This CDR3 is built from 15 residues. Germline lookup yields CDR1 LGHNT and CDR2 FRNRAP.